These 29 T cell receptor beta chains came from one sample sequenced in a study of post-analysis software for immune sequencing data. Study outcomes and limitations: Compared with controls, patients had more of five TRBV segments, including TRBV5-6, TRBV5-1 and TRBV20-1.

Sequencing libraries made from TCR beta cDNA carried unique molecular identifiers. From the PCR reads, TCRdb called clonotypes with MiXCR, one entry per CDR3 protein. The sample holds some 890,000 distinct CDR3 sequences; approximately 53% are singletons and the top ten take over 4%. These receptors' antigens are unknown. Sequenced input: blood. The receptors originated from a girl aged 10-17 years with multiple sclerosis.

This clonotype was seen a few times. The chain carries TRBV29-1 and TRBJ2-6; D unresolved. CDR3 length: 17 residues. The germline V gene has CDR1 SQVTM and CDR2 ANQGSEA. The V end was cut by 5 bases, the J end by 0 bases, with 17 bases between. CDR3 amino acids: CSVKFDTGGSGANVLTF. In DNA form, the CDR3 reads TGCAGCGTTAAGTTCGACACGGGCGGCTCTGGGGCCAACGTCCTGACTTTC.

CDR3 protein: CASSYSELGGYTF. CDR3 DNA sequence: TGTGCCAGCAGTTATTCGGAATTAGGTGGCTACACCTTC. The rearrangement uses TRBV6-5 and TRBJ1-2; D is undetermined. The CDR3 loop spans 13 amino acids. The V gene's germline CDR1 is MNHEY and CDR2 SVGAGI. The V end lost 3 bases, the J end lost 7 bases, and 12 bases lay between the germline ends.

The chain is built from TRBV29-1 and TRBJ2-7, with TRBD2 as a possible D gene (6 bases). Germline-derived CDR1 and CDR2 are SQVTM and ANQGSEA. This CDR3 comprises 13 residues. The ends were cut back, 4 bases at V and 9 bases at J, with 19 bases in the middle. The CDR3 protein is CSVGFAGGTGQYF. The CDR3 DNA is TGCAGCGTTGGTTTCGCTGGGGGGACGGGGCAGTACTTC.

This clonotype was detected only a few times. The DNA of the CDR3 is TGTGCCACCAGGACCGCGAGAGGCTACGAGCAGTACTTC. Translation gives CATRTARGYEQYF. This sequence joins TRBV15 and TRBJ2-5, with D hard to call. The DNA end is more similar to TRBJ2-7, so the J call may be wrong. There are 13 residues in the CDR3. The germline V gene encodes CDR1 LNHNV and CDR2 YYDKDF (reference sequence).

The chain combines TRBV5-6 with TRBJ2-3; 7 bases match TRBD2. V was clipped by 5 bases and J by 0 bases; unmatched bases: 12. From germline, CDR1 is SGHDT and CDR2 YYEEEE. The CDR3 consists of 17 residues. The DNA for the CDR3 is TGTGCCAGCAGGGAGAATGCTAGCGGAACTAGCACAGATACGCAGTATTTT. Translated, it gives CASRENASGTSTDTQYF.

This chain joins TRBV10-3 and TRBJ1-1; D ambiguous. This CDR3 is 13 amino acids long. Germline V gene data show CDR1 as ENHRY and CDR2 as SYGVKD. Trimming left V 8 bases short and J 8 bases short, with 18 bases between. This CDR3 is CAIQKVGGVEAFF. For the CDR3, the DNA is TGTGCCATCCAAAAAGTCGGCGGGGTGGAAGCTTTCTTT.

The chain has TRBV12-3 or TRBV12-4 and TRBJ2-1, with 12 nucleotides matching TRBD2. The CDR3 loop spans 15 amino acids. Unmatched junction bases numbered 5, after V lost 5 bases and J lost 6 bases. CDR3 loop: CASSETSGSSNEQFF. CDR3 coding DNA: TGTGCCAGCAGTGAGACTAGCGGGAGTAGCAATGAGCAGTTCTTC.

DNA of the CDR3: TGTGCCAGCGGCAGACAGGACACTGAAGCTTTCTTT. Translating it yields CASGRQDTEAFF. The chain uses TRBV9 and TRBJ1-1, with D maybe TRBD1 (6 bases). The CDR3 is 12 residues long. Trimming took 7 bases from V and 3 from J, leaving 10 bases between them. The V gene's germline CDR1 is SGDLS and CDR2 YYNGEE.

The CDR3 DNA sequence: TGTGCCAGCAGTCGGGACAGGGCCCCGGCGAACGAAAAACTGTTTTTT. Its protein is CASSRDRAPANEKLFF. The genes are TRBV6-5 and TRBJ1-4; 9 nucleotides agree with TRBD1. Trimming took 5 bases from V and 8 from J; bases not matched to a gene: 12. Germline V gene lookup returns CDR1 MNHEY and CDR2 SVGAGI. This CDR3 has 16 residues.

The chain recombines TRBV7-9 with TRBJ2-1, with 8 bases aligning to TRBD2. The CDR3 is 17 residues long. Germline-derived CDR1 and CDR2 are SEHNR and FQNEAQ (reference sequence). V was clipped by 5 bases and J by 0 bases; unmatched bases: 9. CDR3 coding DNA: TGTGCCAGCAGCCCCCCTGAGGGGACTAGCTCCTACAATGAGCAGTTCTTC. It yields the protein CASSPPEGTSSYNEQFF.

This clonotype was seen only a few times. The chain couples TRBV4-1 to TRBJ2-7; D unresolved. This CDR3 has 15 residues. Germline assignment: CDR1 MGHRA and CDR2 YSYEKL. Trimming removed 2 bases at V and 6 bases at J, with 17 bases between. CDR3 protein: CASSQLATVPFEQYF. The CDR3, as DNA: TGCGCCAGCAGCCAACTGGCCACAGTCCCATTCGAGCAGTACTTC.

The rearrangement uses TRBV7-9 and TRBJ2-7; D may match TRBD1 or TRBD2 (5 bases each). V dropped 4 bases and J dropped 2 bases, with 9 bases sitting between them. CDR3 length: 13 residues. Germline lookup yields CDR1 SEHNR and CDR2 FQNEAQ (reference sequence). CDR3 loop: CASSWGSAYEQYF. The DNA for the CDR3 is TGTGCCAGCAGCTGGGGGTCCGCCTACGAGCAGTACTTC.

The V call is TRBV5-1, the J call TRBJ2-3; 8 bases line up with TRBD2. The CDR3 consists of 15 residues. J was trimmed by 2 bases and V by 6 bases; bases with no gene match: 8. Looked up from germline, CDR1 is SGHRS and CDR2 is YFSETQ. The CDR3: CASNSGRSVTDTQYF. CDR3 DNA sequence: TGCGCCAGCAACAGCGGGAGATCGGTCACAGATACGCAGTATTTT.

The V gene is TRBV29-1, the J gene TRBJ2-1; unclear D gene. The ends were cut back, 7 bases at V and 6 bases at J, with 16 bases in the middle. The CDR3 contains 13 residues. Germline lookup yields CDR1 SQVTM and CDR2 ANQGSEA. As DNA, the CDR3 is TGCAGCGCCCAATTTGGTGGGTTCAATGAGCAGTTCTTC. Its translation: CSAQFGGFNEQFF.

This chain uses TRBV5-1 with TRBJ2-1; TRBD2 matches 11 bases. With 4 bases clipped from V and 10 bases from J, the junction kept 13 bases outside the gene matches. CDR1 is SGHRS and CDR2 is YFSETQ in the germline V gene. This CDR3 is built from 16 residues. This CDR3 reads CASSPLLAGVRREQFF. CDR3 coding DNA: TGCGCCAGCAGCCCGCTACTAGCGGGGGTACGAAGGGAGCAGTTCTTC. The full variable domain, completed using reference TRBV5-1 and TRBJ2-1, is KAGVTQTPRYLIKTRGQQVTLSCSPISGHRSVSWYQQTPGQGLQFLFEYFSETQRNKGNFPGRFSGRQFSNSRSEMNVSTLELGDSALYLCASSPLLAGVRREQFFGPGTRLTVL.

Only a few counts were recorded for this clonotype. The chain joins TRBV20-1 to TRBJ2-1; 13 nucleotides agree with TRBD2. The CDR3 spans 14 residues. Germline V lookup: CDR1 DFQATT, CDR2 SNEGSKA (reference sequence). V trimming: 2 bases; J trimming: 9 bases; junction bases outside the gene matches: 4. For the CDR3, the DNA is TGCAGTGCTAGATCTACTAGCGGGAGGGGTGAGCAGTTCTTC. This gives the protein CSARSTSGRGEQFF.

In this sample, this clonotype turned up a few times. This chain joins TRBV2 and TRBJ2-7, with 8 nucleotides matching TRBD2. J gave up 2 bases and V 11 bases, and 14 bases lay outside the gene matches. CDR1 SNHLY and CDR2 FYNNEI come from the germline V gene. The CDR3 loop spans 15 amino acids. The DNA for the CDR3 is TGTGCCGGATCTGGAGGCGGGAGGAGGGCCTACGAGCAGTACTTC. This codes for CAGSGGGRRAYEQYF.

This clonotype has only a few counts. V usage is TRBV7-2 and J usage is TRBJ2-1; 7 bases line up with TRBD2. The CDR3 length is 15 residues. V dropped 3 bases and J dropped 2; count of bases not matched to a gene: 4. Germline V lookup: CDR1 SGHTA, CDR2 FQGNSA. This CDR3 is CASSLESGAYNEQFF. The CDR3 DNA reads as TGTGCCAGCAGCTTGGAAAGCGGGGCCTACAATGAGCAGTTCTTC.

This clonotype showed up just a few times. The genes are TRBV5-5 and TRBJ1-1; D is uncertain. Germline V CDR1 and CDR2: SGHKS, YYEKEE (reference sequence). Deletions cut 4 bases from V and 1 base from J, with 17 bases between. This CDR3 spans 16 amino acids. The CDR3 DNA is TGTGCCAGCAGCCCGGCATCGGAACAGACGAACACTGAAGCTTTCTTT. Residues: CASSPASEQTNTEAFF.

This clonotype has more than one count but fewer than ten. The genes are TRBV12-3 or TRBV12-4 and TRBJ2-7; either TRBD1 or TRBD2 may supply D (6 bases each). The CDR3 extends over 19 amino acids. The V and J ends lost 4 bases and 2 bases respectively, with 27 bases between them. The CDR3 sequence is CASSSQRGLGAGHPYEQYF. The CDR3 nucleotides are TGTGCCAGCAGTTCCCAGCGTGGCTTAGGGGCGGGACATCCCTACGAGCAGTACTTC.

The V gene is TRBV28, the J gene TRBJ2-7, with D perhaps TRBD1 (5 bases). V shed 3 bases and J shed 6 bases, with 15 bases lying between them. The CDR3 totals 14 residues. Germline CDR1 and CDR2: MDHEN and SYDVKM. In DNA, the CDR3 is TGTGCCAGCAGTTTGAGGCCTGGGGCTACCGAGCAGTACTTC. Encoded protein: CASSLRPGATEQYF.

The chain uses TRBV6-5 and TRBJ1-2, with D possibly matching TRBD1 (5 bases). The CDR3 is 17 amino acids. V was shortened by 4 bases and J by 4 bases, with 22 bases between the two germline ends. Germline V gives CDR1 MNHEY, CDR2 SVGAGI. The CDR3 loop is CASSSDGTTYTIYGYTF. CDR3 bases: TGTGCCAGCAGTTCAGACGGGACCACTTATACCATCTATGGCTACACCTTC.

V and J are TRBV6-5 and TRBJ1-1; D ambiguous. Trimming pared 8 bases from V and 0 bases from J, leaving 13 bases between. The CDR3 contains 14 residues. The germline V gene encodes CDR1 MNHEY and CDR2 SVGAGI. The CDR3 region is CASHRGGLNTEAFF. CDR3 in DNA: TGTGCCAGCCACCGGGGTGGCTTGAACACTGAAGCTTTCTTT.

The rearrangement uses TRBV29-1 and TRBJ2-7, with D maybe TRBD2 (5 bases). The CDR3 is made up of 13 amino acids. Trimming pared 7 bases from V and 5 bases from J, leaving 18 bases between. Germline V gene sequence: CDR1 SQVTM, CDR2 ANQGSEA. The CDR3 spells CSAGKNVLNEQYF. The CDR3 nucleotides are TGCAGCGCCGGGAAAAACGTCCTTAACGAGCAGTACTTC.

The chain recombines TRBV7-8 with TRBJ2-3; 10 bases are shared with TRBD2. The germline V gene encodes CDR1 SGHVS and CDR2 FQNEAQ. The V gene end was trimmed by 4 bases and the J gene end by 2 bases; junction bases not matched to a gene: 9. CDR3 size: 17 residues. This CDR3 reads CASSSPGLAAPTDTQYF. CDR3 in DNA: TGTGCCAGCAGCTCGCCTGGACTAGCGGCACCCACAGATACGCAGTATTTT.

The chain employs TRBV15 and TRBJ2-7; D remains ambiguous. CDR3 length equals 14 residues. The V gene's germline CDR1 is LNHNV and CDR2 YYDKDF (reference sequence). V dropped 0 bases and J dropped 3 bases, with 9 bases sitting between them. The CDR3 loop is CATSRDPLDYEQYF. The CDR3 DNA reads TGTGCCACCAGCAGAGATCCCCTAGACTACGAGCAGTACTTC.

The J gene is TRBJ2-4, the V gene TRBV2; 13 nucleotides match TRBD2. The end of the DNA fits TRBJ2-7 better, so the J call may be wrong. The CDR3 contains 14 residues. Germline-derived CDR1 and CDR2 are SNHLY and FYNNEI. The CDR3 sequence: CASRGLAGVREQYF. CDR3 nucleotides: TGTGCCAGCAGAGGACTAGCGGGAGTCCGCGAGCAGTACTTC.

This clonotype was seen a single time. The junction departs from germline at one end; a sequencing error may be responsible. The gene calls are TRBV16 and TRBJ1-1; 7 bases are a match to TRBD1. Germline V gene data show CDR1 as KGHSY and CDR2 as FQNENV. The CDR3 runs to 15 residues. The CDR3 is CASSQRTGLNTEVFF. CDR3 sequence (DNA): TGTGCCAGCAGCCAGCGGACAGGTCTGAACACTGAAGTTTTCTTT.

This clonotype was recorded only once. V is TRBV5-5 and J is TRBJ2-7, with 11 bases identical to TRBD2. Losses at the gene ends were 0 bases for V and 0 bases for J; bases not matched to a gene: 5. The CDR3 loop spans 17 amino acids. Germline V gene data show CDR1 as SGHKS and CDR2 as YYEKEE (reference sequence). CDR3: CASSLGRGLADSYEQYF. CDR3 nucleotides: TGTGCCAGCAGCTTGGGAAGGGGACTAGCGGACTCCTACGAGCAGTACTTC.